A single sample gave rise to the 27 T cell receptor beta chains below, sequenced in a study of shared clonotypes between healthy human individuals. Libraries were prepared by immunoSEQ multiplex PCR; TCRdb keeps only in-frame clonotypes and omits some of them. The sample contains around 88,000 clones, 60% to 75% of which appear only once. The sequencing sample was made of memory CD8+ T cells sorted from blood. Subset: CD45RO+ cells pooled with CCR7-negative TemRA cells. These receptors originate from a man younger than 45 in good health.

The chain carries TRBV7-4 and TRBJ2-3, with D perhaps assigned TRBD1 or TRBD2 (7 bases each). Trimming left V 2 bases short and J 4 bases short, with 19 bases between. The germline V gene encodes CDR1 SGHVT and CDR2 SQSDAQ. The CDR3 spans 17 residues. CDR3 sequence: CASSLTKTGREADTQYF. DNA of the CDR3: TGTGCCAGCAGCTTAACCAAGACAGGGAGGGAAGCAGATACGCAGTATTTT.

This clone has more than one count but fewer than ten. The chain joins TRBV27 to TRBJ2-1; 12 bases line up with TRBD2. Germline V lookup: CDR1 MNHEY, CDR2 SMNVEV (reference sequence). CDR3 length: 15 residues. With 7 bases clipped from V and 4 bases from J, the junction kept 5 bases outside the gene matches. The CDR3 bases are TGTGCCAGCAAACTACTAGCGGGAGGATACAATGAGCAGTTCTTC. This sequence encodes CASKLLAGGYNEQFF.

In its sample, this clone was seen once. This sequence joins TRBV5-1 and TRBJ2-5; no reliable D call. Trimming pared 5 bases from V and 5 bases from J, leaving 13 bases between. Germline lookup yields CDR1 SGHRS and CDR2 YFSETQ. The CDR3 consists of 13 residues. CDR3 sequence reads: CASSDRVGETQYF. CDR3 DNA sequence: TGCGCCAGCAGTGATCGGGTAGGGGAGACCCAGTACTTC.

The rearrangement uses TRBV9 and TRBJ2-1; D perhaps matches TRBD1 (6 bases). Germline V gives CDR1 SGDLS, CDR2 YYNGEE. Trimming removed 7 bases from V and 2 bases from J, with 16 bases in between. The CDR3 extends over 15 amino acids. The CDR3 coding sequence is TGTGCCAGCCCCCAAGGGGGACCAACCTACAATGAGCAGTTCTTC. Its translation: CASPQGGPTYNEQFF.

The chain couples TRBV5-1 to TRBJ1-4; D remains unclear. V was shortened by 7 bases and J by 7 bases, with 11 bases between the two germline ends. The CDR3 length is 12 residues. Germline V gives CDR1 SGHRS, CDR2 YFSETQ. The CDR3 DNA reads TGCGCCAGCCATGACATAGGTGAAAAACTGTTTTTT. Its translation is CASHDIGEKLFF.

This clone has more than one count but fewer than ten. This chain links TRBV6-1 with TRBJ2-1; D uncertain. V shed 5 bases and J shed 7 bases, with 18 bases lying between them. CDR1 is MNHNS, CDR2 SASEGT, per germline. This CDR3 spans 15 amino acids. CDR3 sequence: CASSSPPVPGNEQFF. DNA for the CDR3: TGTGCCAGCAGTAGCCCCCCGGTCCCCGGGAATGAGCAGTTCTTC.

This clone has only a few counts. V gene TRBV11-2 combines with J gene TRBJ2-1; 7 nucleotides line up with TRBD1. The CDR3 extends over 16 amino acids. V gave up 7 bases and J gave up 4 bases; unmatched junction bases: 13. Per germline, CDR1 SGHAT and CDR2 FQNNGV. CDR3 bases: TGTGCCAGCACCCCCGTCGACAGGGATCAATACAATGAGCAGTTCTTC. It is translated as CASTPVDRDQYNEQFF. Full variable domain (rest looked up from reference TRBV11-2 and TRBJ2-1): EAGVAQSPRYKIIEKRQSVAFWCNPISGHATLYWYQQILGQGPKLLIQFQNNGVVDDSQLPKDRFSAERLKGVDSTLKIQPAKLEDSAVYLCASTPVDRDQYNEQFFGPGTRLTVL.

The genes are TRBV4-3 and TRBJ2-1; possibly TRBD1 or TRBD2 for D (6 bases each). V was trimmed by 4 bases and J by 9 bases, leaving 16 bases between them. There are 14 residues in the CDR3. The germline gives CDR1 LGHNA, CDR2 YSLEER. The CDR3 here is CASSLALGGSEQFF. The CDR3 bases are TGCGCCAGCAGCCTGGCGCTCGGGGGCAGTGAGCAGTTCTTC.

The chain joins TRBV2 to TRBJ1-1; D is unclear. The V gene lost 7 bases and the J gene lost 1 base, with 22 bases spanning the gap. CDR3 size: 17 residues. The V gene's germline CDR1 is SNHLY and CDR2 FYNNEI. The CDR3 sequence is CASINTRREIKNTEAFF. The DNA of the CDR3 is TGTGCCAGCATAAATACCCGCCGGGAGATAAAGAACACTGAAGCTTTCTTT.

The genes are TRBV4-1 and TRBJ1-2, with 7 bases matching TRBD1. V dropped 4 bases and J dropped 4; count of bases not matched to a gene: 9. CDR1 and CDR2 (germline): MGHRA, YSYEKL. This CDR3 has 15 residues. CDR3 nucleotide sequence: TGCGCCAGCAGCCCTAGAGGGGGCTCGAGCTATGGCTACACCTTC. It yields the protein CASSPRGGSSYGYTF.

The V call is TRBV4-1, the J call TRBJ2-7; D call uncertain. The CDR3 totals 16 residues. V lost 1 base and J lost 2, with 15 bases in between. Germline V lookup: CDR1 MGHRA, CDR2 YSYEKL. The CDR3 region is CASSQVLAAIPYEQYF. As DNA, the CDR3 is TGCGCCAGCAGCCAAGTCCTGGCGGCGATTCCCTACGAGCAGTACTTC.

This chain links TRBV6-1 with TRBJ1-1; D not certain. Trimming stripped 4 bases from V and 8 bases from J, with 14 bases between. CDR1 is MNHNS, CDR2 SASEGT, per germline. The length of the CDR3 is 13 residues. CDR3 amino acids: CASSVGRVREAFF. The CDR3, as DNA: TGTGCCAGCAGTGTGGGCAGAGTAAGAGAAGCTTTCTTT.

This chain links TRBV27 with TRBJ2-7; D may be TRBD1 (6 bases). The CDR3 covers 16 residues. CDR1 is MNHEY, CDR2 SMNVEV, per germline (reference sequence). With 4 bases removed from V and 4 bases from J, the gap between germline ends came to 20 bases. The CDR3 nucleotides read TGTGCCAGCAGTTCCCTGGTGGACAGTAACCTTTACGAGCAGTACTTC. It encodes CASSSLVDSNLYEQYF.

The chain employs TRBV7-9 and TRBJ1-5; no clear D. Germline V gives CDR1 SEHNR, CDR2 FQNEAQ (reference sequence). The CDR3 loop spans 15 amino acids. The V end lost 4 bases, the J end lost 5 bases, and 15 bases lay between the germline ends. CDR3 in amino acids: CASSYPLPKDQPQHF. CDR3 nucleotide sequence: TGTGCCAGCAGCTACCCCCTCCCTAAAGATCAGCCCCAGCATTTT. The full variable domain, rest sourced from reference TRBV7-9 and TRBJ1-5, is DTGVSQNPRHKITKRGQNVTFRCDPISEHNRLYWYRQTLGQGPEFLTYFQNEAQLEKSRLLSDRFSAERPKGSFSTLEIQRTEQGDSAMYLCASSYPLPKDQPQHFGDGTRLSIL.

This clone was seen more than once but under ten times. The chain uses TRBV6-5 and TRBJ1-5; a weak D match, TRBD1 (5 bases). The CDR3 is 14 amino acids. V was clipped by 4 bases and J by 4 bases, with 11 bases between them. Germline-derived CDR1 and CDR2 are MNHEY and SVGAGI. Written as DNA, the CDR3 is TGTGCCAGCAGTTTAAACAGGTTTAATCAGCCCCAGCATTTT. Its translation: CASSLNRFNQPQHF.

The chain couples TRBV28 to TRBJ2-7; 8 bases fit TRBD1. Trimming at V came to 4 bases and at J to 4 bases, leaving 3 bases not matched to a gene. Per germline, CDR1 MDHEN and CDR2 SYDVKM. The CDR3 length is 13 residues. CDR3 sequence reads: CASSWTGMYEQYF. The CDR3 DNA sequence: TGTGCCAGCAGTTGGACAGGGATGTACGAGCAGTACTTC.

The V and J genes are TRBV27 and TRBJ2-2; D gene uncertain. From germline, CDR1 is MNHEY and CDR2 SMNVEV (reference sequence). V dropped 5 bases and J dropped 2 bases, with 15 bases sitting between them. The CDR3 sequence is 16 residues long. This chain's CDR3 is CASSPDVGKNTGELFF. The CDR3 nucleotides read TGTGCCAGCAGTCCAGATGTAGGGAAAAACACCGGGGAGCTGTTTTTT.

The gene calls are TRBV10-3 and TRBJ2-7, with unresolved D. Germline lookup yields CDR1 ENHRY and CDR2 SYGVKD. With 6 bases removed from V and 0 bases from J, the gap between germline ends came to 6 bases. The CDR3 has 12 residues. Here the CDR3 DNA reads TGTGCCATCAGCGGAGTCTCCTACGAGCAGTACTTC. Amino acid sequence: CAISGVSYEQYF.

This chain uses TRBV27 with TRBJ2-1; 8 bases map to TRBD2. The CDR3 has 14 residues. CDR1 is MNHEY, CDR2 SMNVEV, per germline (reference sequence). The V gene end was trimmed by 3 bases and the J gene end by 5 bases; junction bases not matched to a gene: 3. CDR3 bases: TGTGCCAGCAGTTTTAGCGGGATGCACAATGAGCAGTTCTTC. Its translation: CASSFSGMHNEQFF.

V usage is TRBV10-1 and J usage is TRBJ2-3; 10 bases map to TRBD2. The germline CDR1 and CDR2 sequences are WNHNN and SYGVQD (reference sequence). This CDR3 is built from 14 residues. V shed 5 bases and J 3 bases; nucleotides not matched to a gene: 2. The DNA of the CDR3 is TGCGCCAGCAGTAGCGGGAGGGGGACAGATACGCAGTATTTT. Translating it yields CASSSGRGTDTQYF.

This clone was observed a few times. The genes are TRBV2 and TRBJ1-2; D gene unclear. CDR1 and CDR2 (germline): SNHLY, FYNNEI. The germline V and J ends were trimmed by 6 bases and 2 bases, with 10 bases remaining between them. The CDR3 spans 13 residues. The CDR3 DNA is TGTGCCAGCAGGCCAAGAGAAAACTATGGCTACACCTTC. Amino acid sequence: CASRPRENYGYTF.

This chain joins TRBV10-3 and TRBJ2-1; D call uncertain. Trimming cost V 2 bases and J 0 bases, with 14 bases left between them. The CDR3 covers 17 residues. In germline, CDR1 is ENHRY, CDR2 SYGVKD. CDR3 protein: CAISELIRAHSYNEQFF. For the CDR3, the DNA is TGTGCCATCAGTGAGCTTATTCGGGCTCACTCCTACAATGAGCAGTTCTTC.

The chain employs TRBV15 and TRBJ1-2; 9 bases match TRBD1. The CDR3 sequence is 13 residues long. With V trimmed by 4 bases and J by 6 bases, 3 bases remained unmatched. The V gene's germline CDR1 is LNHNV and CDR2 YYDKDF (reference sequence). CDR3 loop: CATSIDRGNGYTF. The CDR3 DNA is TGTGCCACCAGCATTGACAGGGGGAATGGCTACACCTTC.

This clone occurred many times. The rearrangement uses TRBV6-4 and TRBJ2-1, with 10 bases identical to TRBD2. The germline V gene has CDR1 MRHNA and CDR2 SNTAGT. With 10 bases clipped from V and 7 bases from J, the junction kept 10 bases outside the gene matches. The CDR3 is made up of 14 amino acids. The CDR3, as DNA: TGTGCCACCGCCGGGACTAGCGAGAATAATGAGCAGTTCTTC. It encodes CATAGTSENNEQFF.

The chain couples TRBV29-1 to TRBJ1-1, with no clear D. Germline loops: CDR1 SQVTM, CDR2 ANQGSEA. V was pared by 0 bases and J by 0 bases, with 14 bases between. The CDR3 spans 16 residues. The CDR3 nucleotides read TGCAGCGTTGAAGATCCGCGCGAATTGATGAACACTGAAGCTTTCTTT. Protein sequence: CSVEDPRELMNTEAFF.

The chain has TRBV7-9 and TRBJ1-2, with TRBD1 matching over 7 bases. Trimming removed 5 bases from V and 2 bases from J; junction bases left unmatched: 5. This CDR3 has 14 residues. The germline CDR1 and CDR2 sequences are SEHNR and FQNEAQ (reference sequence). CDR3 sequence reads: CASSESGQNYGYTF. Written as DNA, the CDR3 is TGTGCCAGCAGCGAGTCGGGACAGAACTATGGCTACACCTTC.

This clone was detected a few times. The chain employs TRBV27 and TRBJ2-5, with D unresolved. The CDR3 consists of 13 residues. The germline V gene encodes CDR1 MNHEY and CDR2 SMNVEV (reference sequence). The germline V and J ends were trimmed by 5 bases and 1 base, with 8 bases remaining between them. The CDR3 DNA reads as TGTGCCAGCAGTCGGGTCCTCCAAGAGACCCAGTACTTC. Translated: CASSRVLQETQYF.